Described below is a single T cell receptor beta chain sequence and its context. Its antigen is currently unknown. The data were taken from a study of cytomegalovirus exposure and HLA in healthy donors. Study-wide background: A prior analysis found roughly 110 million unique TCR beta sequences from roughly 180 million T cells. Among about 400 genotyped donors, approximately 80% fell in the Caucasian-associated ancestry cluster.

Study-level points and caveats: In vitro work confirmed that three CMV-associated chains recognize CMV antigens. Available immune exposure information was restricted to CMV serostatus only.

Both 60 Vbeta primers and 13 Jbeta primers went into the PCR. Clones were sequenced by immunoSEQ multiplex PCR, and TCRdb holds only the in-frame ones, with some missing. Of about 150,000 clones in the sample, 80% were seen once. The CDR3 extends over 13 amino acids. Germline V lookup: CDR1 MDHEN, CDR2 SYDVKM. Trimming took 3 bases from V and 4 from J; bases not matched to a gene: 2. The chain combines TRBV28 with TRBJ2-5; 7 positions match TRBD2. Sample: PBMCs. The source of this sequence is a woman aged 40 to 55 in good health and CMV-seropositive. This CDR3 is CASSLGTIETQYF. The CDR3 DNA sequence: TGTGCCAGCAGTTTGGGGACTATAGAGACCCAGTACTTC.